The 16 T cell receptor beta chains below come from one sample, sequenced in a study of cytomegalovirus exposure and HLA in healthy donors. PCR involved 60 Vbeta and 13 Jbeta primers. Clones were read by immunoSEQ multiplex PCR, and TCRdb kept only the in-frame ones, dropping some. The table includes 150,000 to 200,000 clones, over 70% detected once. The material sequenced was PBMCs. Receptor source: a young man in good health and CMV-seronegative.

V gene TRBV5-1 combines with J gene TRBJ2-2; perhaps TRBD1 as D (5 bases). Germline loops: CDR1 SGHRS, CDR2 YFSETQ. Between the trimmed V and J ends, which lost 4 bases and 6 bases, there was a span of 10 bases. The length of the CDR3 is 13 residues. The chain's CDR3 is CASSLKGPGELFF. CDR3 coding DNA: TGCGCCAGCAGCCTAAAGGGGCCCGGGGAGCTGTTTTTT.

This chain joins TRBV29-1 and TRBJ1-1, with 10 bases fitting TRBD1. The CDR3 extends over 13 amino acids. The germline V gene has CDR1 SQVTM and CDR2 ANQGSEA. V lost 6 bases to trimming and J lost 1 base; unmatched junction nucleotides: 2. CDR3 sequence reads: CSVGQGENTEAFF. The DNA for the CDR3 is TGCAGCGTCGGACAGGGGGAGAACACTGAAGCTTTCTTT.

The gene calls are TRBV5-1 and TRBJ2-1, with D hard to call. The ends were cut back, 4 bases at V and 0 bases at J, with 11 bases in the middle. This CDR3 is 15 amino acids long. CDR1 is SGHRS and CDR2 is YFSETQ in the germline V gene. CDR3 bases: TGCGCCAGCAGCATGGGTCAAAACTCCTACAATGAGCAGTTCTTC. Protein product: CASSMGQNSYNEQFF.

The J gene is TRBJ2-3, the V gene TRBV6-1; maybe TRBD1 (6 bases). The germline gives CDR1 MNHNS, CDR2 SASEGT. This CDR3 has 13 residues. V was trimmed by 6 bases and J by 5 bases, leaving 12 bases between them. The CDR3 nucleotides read TGTGCCAGCAGCGTCGCAGGGGAAGATACGCAGTATTTT. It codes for CASSVAGEDTQYF.

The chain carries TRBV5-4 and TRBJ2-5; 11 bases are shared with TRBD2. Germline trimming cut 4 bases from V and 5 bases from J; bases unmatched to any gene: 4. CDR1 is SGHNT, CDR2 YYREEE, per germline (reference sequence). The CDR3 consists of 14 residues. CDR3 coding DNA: TGTGCCAGCAGCCTTAGCGGGAGGGGGGAGACCCAGTACTTC. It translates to CASSLSGRGETQYF.

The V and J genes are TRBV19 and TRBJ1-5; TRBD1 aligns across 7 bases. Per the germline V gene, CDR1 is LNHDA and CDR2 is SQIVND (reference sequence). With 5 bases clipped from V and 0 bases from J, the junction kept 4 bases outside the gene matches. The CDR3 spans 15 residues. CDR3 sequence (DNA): TGTGCCAGTAGTGTCCAGGGGGATAGCAATCAGCCCCAGCATTTT. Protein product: CASSVQGDSNQPQHF. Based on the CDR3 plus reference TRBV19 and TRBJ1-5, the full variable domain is DGGITQSPKYLFRKEGQNVTLSCEQNLNHDAMYWYRQDPGQGLRLIYYSQIVNDFQKGDIAEGYSVSREKKESFPLTVTSAQKNPTAFYLCASSVQGDSNQPQHFGDGTRLSIL.

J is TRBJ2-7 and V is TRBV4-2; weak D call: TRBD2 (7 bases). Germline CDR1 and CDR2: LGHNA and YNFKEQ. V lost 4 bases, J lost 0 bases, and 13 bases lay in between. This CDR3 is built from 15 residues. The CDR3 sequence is CASSPRGGVSYEQYF. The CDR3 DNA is TGTGCCAGCAGCCCCCGAGGGGGGGTCTCCTACGAGCAGTACTTC.

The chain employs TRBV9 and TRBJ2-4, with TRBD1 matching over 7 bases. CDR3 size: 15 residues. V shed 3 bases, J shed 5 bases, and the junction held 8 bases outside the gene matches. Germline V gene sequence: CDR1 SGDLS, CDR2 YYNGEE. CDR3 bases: TGTGCCAGCAGCGGGTCCGGAGACAGGGAAAACATTCAGTACTTC. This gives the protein CASSGSGDRENIQYF.

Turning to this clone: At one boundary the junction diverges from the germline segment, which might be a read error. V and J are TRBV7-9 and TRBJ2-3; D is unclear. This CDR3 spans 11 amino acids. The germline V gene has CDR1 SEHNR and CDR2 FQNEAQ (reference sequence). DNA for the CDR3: TGTTCCAGCATCCGAACTAATACGCAGTATTTT. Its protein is CSSIRTNTQYF. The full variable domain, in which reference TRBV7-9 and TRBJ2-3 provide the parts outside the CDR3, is DTGVSQNPRHKITKRGQNVTFRCDPISEHNRLYWYRQTLGQGPEFLTYFQNEAQLEKSRLLSDRFSAERPKGSFSTLEIQRTEQGDSAMYLCSSIRTNTQYFGPGTRLTVL.

CDR3 region: CASNLRGINTEAFF. The CDR3 bases are TGTGCCAGCAACCTGAGGGGGATTAACACTGAAGCTTTCTTT. The gene calls are TRBV5-6 and TRBJ1-1, with a possible D match to TRBD1 (6 bases). Germline-derived CDR1 and CDR2 are SGHDT and YYEEEE. This CDR3 is 14 amino acids long. The V end lost 6 bases, the J end lost 2 bases, and 14 bases lay between the germline ends.

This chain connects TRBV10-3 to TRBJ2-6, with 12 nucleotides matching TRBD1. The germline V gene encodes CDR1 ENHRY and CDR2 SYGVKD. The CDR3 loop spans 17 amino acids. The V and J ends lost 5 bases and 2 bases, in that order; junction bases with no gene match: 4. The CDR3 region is CAISPRDRGPGANVLTF. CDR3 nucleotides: TGTGCCATCAGTCCCCGGGACAGGGGGCCTGGGGCCAACGTCCTGACTTTC.

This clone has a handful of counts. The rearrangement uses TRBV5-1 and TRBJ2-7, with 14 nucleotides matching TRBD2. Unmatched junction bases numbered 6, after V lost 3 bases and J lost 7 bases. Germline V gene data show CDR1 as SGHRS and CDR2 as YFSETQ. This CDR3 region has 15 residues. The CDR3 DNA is TGCGCCAGCAGCTCGGGACTAGCGGGAGTGGGGGAGCAGTACTTC. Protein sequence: CASSSGLAGVGEQYF.

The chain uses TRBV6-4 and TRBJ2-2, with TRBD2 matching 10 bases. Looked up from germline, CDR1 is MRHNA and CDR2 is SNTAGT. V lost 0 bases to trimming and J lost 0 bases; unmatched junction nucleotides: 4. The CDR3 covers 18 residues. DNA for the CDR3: TGTGCCAGCAGTGACTCGATACTAGCGGGGCCGAACACCGGGGAGCTGTTTTTT. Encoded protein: CASSDSILAGPNTGELFF.

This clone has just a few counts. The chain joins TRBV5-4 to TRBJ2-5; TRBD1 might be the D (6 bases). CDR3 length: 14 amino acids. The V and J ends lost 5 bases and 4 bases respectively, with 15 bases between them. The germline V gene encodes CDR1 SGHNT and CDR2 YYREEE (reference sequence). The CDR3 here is CASSPGHGRETQYF. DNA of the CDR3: TGTGCCAGCAGTCCGGGACACGGCAGAGAGACCCAGTACTTC.

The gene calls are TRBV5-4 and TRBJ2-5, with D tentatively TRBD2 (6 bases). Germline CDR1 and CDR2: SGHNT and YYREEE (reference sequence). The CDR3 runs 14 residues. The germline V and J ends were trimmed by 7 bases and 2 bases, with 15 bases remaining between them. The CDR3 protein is CASGRSGGQETQYF. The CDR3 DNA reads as TGTGCCAGCGGGCGCAGTGGGGGGCAAGAGACCCAGTACTTC.

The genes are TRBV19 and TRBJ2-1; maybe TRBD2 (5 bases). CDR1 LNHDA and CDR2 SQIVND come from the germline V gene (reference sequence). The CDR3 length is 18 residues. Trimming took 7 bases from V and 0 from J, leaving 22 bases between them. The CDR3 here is CASTKRAEIIVSYNEQFF. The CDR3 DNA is TGTGCCAGTACAAAGAGGGCCGAGATCATTGTCTCCTACAATGAGCAGTTCTTC.